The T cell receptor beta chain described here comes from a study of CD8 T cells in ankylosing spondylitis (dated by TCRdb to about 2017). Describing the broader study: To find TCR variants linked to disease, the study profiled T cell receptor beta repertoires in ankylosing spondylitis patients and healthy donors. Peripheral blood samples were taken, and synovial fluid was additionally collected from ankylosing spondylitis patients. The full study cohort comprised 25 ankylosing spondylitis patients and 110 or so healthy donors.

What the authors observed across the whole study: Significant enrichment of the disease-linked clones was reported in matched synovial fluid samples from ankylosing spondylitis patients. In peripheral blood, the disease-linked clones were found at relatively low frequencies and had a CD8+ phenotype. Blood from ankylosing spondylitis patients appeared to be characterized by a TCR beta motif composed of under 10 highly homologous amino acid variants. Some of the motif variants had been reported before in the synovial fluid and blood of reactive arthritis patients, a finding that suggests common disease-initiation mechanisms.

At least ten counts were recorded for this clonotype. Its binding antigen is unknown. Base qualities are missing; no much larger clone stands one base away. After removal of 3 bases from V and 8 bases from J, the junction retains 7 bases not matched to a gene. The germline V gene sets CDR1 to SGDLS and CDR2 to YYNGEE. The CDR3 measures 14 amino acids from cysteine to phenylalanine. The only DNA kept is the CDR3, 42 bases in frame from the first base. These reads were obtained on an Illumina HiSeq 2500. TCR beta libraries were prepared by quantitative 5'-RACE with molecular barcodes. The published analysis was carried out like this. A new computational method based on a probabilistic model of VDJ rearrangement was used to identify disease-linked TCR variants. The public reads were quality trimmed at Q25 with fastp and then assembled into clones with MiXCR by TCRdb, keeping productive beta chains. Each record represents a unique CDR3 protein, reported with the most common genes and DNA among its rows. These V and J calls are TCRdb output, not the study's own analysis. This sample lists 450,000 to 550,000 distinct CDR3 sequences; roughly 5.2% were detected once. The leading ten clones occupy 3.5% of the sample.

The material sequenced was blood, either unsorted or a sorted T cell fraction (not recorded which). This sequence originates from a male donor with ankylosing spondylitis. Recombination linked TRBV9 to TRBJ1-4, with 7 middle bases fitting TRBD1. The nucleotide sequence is TGTGCCAGCAGCGGAGGACAGGAGGGGGAAAAACTGTTTTTT. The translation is CASSGGQEGEKLFF.